This T cell receptor (beta chain) was recovered during a study of cytotoxic CD8 clonotypes in ibrutinib-treated CLL. Study-wide background: The group held 11 relapsed/refractory and roughly 15 treatment-naive patients, with around 18 IGHV unmutated.

Sequencing was performed with immunoSEQ multiplex PCR; in TCRdb, only in-frame clones are kept and a portion is missing. The sample has almost 45,000 clones, over 60% seen once. There are a few counts of this clone. The antigen is not known. Germline V gene data show CDR1 as MGHDK and CDR2 as SYGVNS. This CDR3 has 12 amino acids. The V end lost 8 bases, the J end lost 0 bases, and 7 bases lay between the germline ends. Study outcomes and limitations: Clonality climbed at ibrutinib response, then dropped toward baseline at progression. Circulating CD8+ T-cell counts were tracked by baseline clonality, which exceeded that of age-matched healthy donors.

This receptor was identified in a human donor with chronic lymphocytic leukemia. Sequenced here: PBMCs, sampled after 12 months of ibrutinib treatment. This chain connects TRBV25-1 to TRBJ1-1; no definite D call. The CDR3 coding sequence is TGTGCCAGCTCCGGGTTGAACACTGAAGCTTTCTTT. This codes for CASSGLNTEAFF.